The source of this TCR beta chain is a study of technical replicates of blood from several donors. Clones were sequenced by immunoSEQ multiplex PCR, and TCRdb holds only the in-frame ones, with some missing. Among over 70,000 clones listed, 80% to 95% were seen once. The clonotype was recovered from a human donor in good health. The sequenced sample was T cells isolated from PBMCs.

CDR3 DNA sequence: TGTGCCAGCATGACAGGTCTGAACACTGAAGCTTTCTTT. Translation gives CASMTGLNTEAFF. The chain uses TRBV21-1 and TRBJ1-1; the table's D call, TRBD1, was not checked against the DNA. TRBV21-1 is reported as a pseudogene. The CDR3 extends over 13 amino acids.